This T cell receptor (beta chain) is from a study of blood T cell repertoires in COVID-19. In the original workflow: Amplification of reference gene primers provided the estimated nucleated cell counts. Sequenced by immunoSEQ multiplex PCR; TCRdb stores in-frame clones only, minus some. V, J and clone size are taken as reported in that table, and D and trimming were inferred from the DNA itself. The table shows 200,000 or so clones, with roughly four fifths occurring only once. Germline-derived CDR1 and CDR2 are SGHVS and FQNEAQ. The CDR3 is 14 amino acids. The junction had 3 bases not matched to a gene; V was cut back by 6 bases and J by 3 bases.

The chain joins TRBV7-8 to TRBJ2-1; 9 bases match TRBD2. The receptor was isolated from a woman in her twenties or thirties with acute or convalescent COVID-19. Sequencing was carried out using peripheral blood. The CDR3 spells CASRIAGVYNEQFF. In DNA, the CDR3 is TGTGCCAGCAGGATAGCGGGGGTCTACAATGAGCAGTTCTTC.